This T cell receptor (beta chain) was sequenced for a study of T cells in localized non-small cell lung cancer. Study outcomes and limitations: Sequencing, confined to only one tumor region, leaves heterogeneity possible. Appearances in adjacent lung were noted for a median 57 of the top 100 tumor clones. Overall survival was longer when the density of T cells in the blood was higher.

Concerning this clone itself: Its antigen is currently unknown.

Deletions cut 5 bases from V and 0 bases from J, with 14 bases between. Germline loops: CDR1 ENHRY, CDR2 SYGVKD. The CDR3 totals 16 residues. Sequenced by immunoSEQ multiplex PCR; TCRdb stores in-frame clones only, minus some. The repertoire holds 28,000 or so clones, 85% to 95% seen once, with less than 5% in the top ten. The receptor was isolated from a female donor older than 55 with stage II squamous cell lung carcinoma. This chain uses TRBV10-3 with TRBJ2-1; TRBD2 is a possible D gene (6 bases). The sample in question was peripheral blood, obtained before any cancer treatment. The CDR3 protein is CAISRDFVSSYNEQFF. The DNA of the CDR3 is TGTGCCATCAGTCGGGACTTCGTTAGCTCCTACAATGAGCAGTTCTTC.